The rows below give T cell receptor beta chains drawn from one sample of a study of cytomegalovirus exposure and HLA in healthy donors. The table came from immunoSEQ multiplex PCR; TCRdb's copy has only in-frame clones and leaves some out. The sample has about 160,000 clones, 68% seen once. Sequencing input: PBMCs. The origin of the receptors is a middle-aged man in good health and CMV-seronegative. The CDR3 runs from the conserved cysteine through the conserved F or W. D genes are given only for firm matches. Clone size appears in some rows only: once, few, many, or a class for an expanded clone.

clone size: few; D gene: TRBD1; V gene: TRBV19; J gene: TRBJ1-1; CDR3 DNA: TGTGCCAGTAGTATGTACAGGGGGCGGAACACTGAAGCTTTCTTT; CDR3 protein: CASSMYRGRNTEAFF
clone size: -; D gene: -; V gene: TRBV7-9; J gene: TRBJ1-6; CDR3 DNA: TGTGCCAGCAGCTCCATACAAGATTCACCCCTCCACTTT; CDR3 protein: CASSSIQDSPLHF
clone size: -; D gene: -; V gene: TRBV20-1; J gene: TRBJ2-1; CDR3 DNA: TGCAGTGCTGTAATAAATGAGCAGTTCTTC; CDR3 protein: CSAVINEQFF
clone size: -; D gene: -; V gene: TRBV2; J gene: TRBJ2-2; CDR3 DNA: TGTGCCAGCAGTCCCCCGGGAAGGGGGGGCACCGGGGAGCTGTTTTTT; CDR3 protein: CASSPPGRGGTGELFF
clone size: few; D gene: TRBD1; V gene: TRBV7-2; J gene: TRBJ1-1; CDR3 DNA: TGTGCCAGCAGCTTATTTCGACAGGGGGGATGGGACACTGAAGCTTTCTTT; CDR3 protein: CASSLFRQGGWDTEAFF
clone size: once; D gene: -; V gene: TRBV6-5; J gene: TRBJ2-1; CDR3 DNA: TGTGCCAGCAGTTATGAGGGGGGGGCCAACAATGAGCAGTTCTTC; CDR3 protein: CASSYEGGANNEQFF
clone size: -; D gene: -; V gene: TRBV4-2; J gene: TRBJ1-3; CDR3 DNA: TGTGCCAGCAGCCAAGGCGAAAACTCTGGAAACACCATATATTTT; CDR3 protein: CASSQGENSGNTIYF
clone size: -; D gene: TRBD1; V gene: TRBV19; J gene: TRBJ2-2; CDR3 DNA: TGTGCCAGTAGTTCACAGGGGGCGCCGAACACCGGGGAGCTGTTTTTT; CDR3 protein: CASSSQGAPNTGELFF
clone size: -; D gene: TRBD1; V gene: TRBV7-2; J gene: TRBJ1-1; CDR3 DNA: TGTGCCAGCAGCACAAGACAGGGGTCAAACACTGAAGCTTTCTTT; CDR3 protein: CASSTRQGSNTEAFF
clone size: few; D gene: TRBD2; V gene: TRBV7-3; J gene: TRBJ2-1; CDR3 DNA: TGTGCCAGCAGCTTAACCTTGGGGGGGGGTGAGCAGTTCTTC; CDR3 protein: CASSLTLGGGEQFF
clone size: -; D gene: TRBD1; V gene: TRBV5-1; J gene: TRBJ2-5; CDR3 DNA: TGCGCCAGCAGCCCCGGGACAGGGGGAAGGCAAGAGACCCAGTACTTC; CDR3 protein: CASSPGTGGRQETQYF
clone size: -; D gene: -; V gene: TRBV7-3; J gene: TRBJ2-3; CDR3 DNA: TGTGCCAGCAGCTCTCGCACACCCGGGGGTGGGACAGATACGCAGTATTTT; CDR3 protein: CASSSRTPGGGTDTQYF
clone size: -; D gene: -; V gene: TRBV7-9; J gene: TRBJ2-5; CDR3 DNA: TGTGCCAGCAGCTCGGTGACTAGTACCGCCGGCCATGAGACCCAGTACTTC; CDR3 protein: CASSSVTSTAGHETQYF
clone size: few; D gene: TRBD2; V gene: TRBV19; J gene: TRBJ2-3; CDR3 DNA: TGTGCCAGCCGCGGGGGAGCGGGGGAGTCAGATACGCAGTATTTT; CDR3 protein: CASRGGAGESDTQYF
clone size: -; D gene: TRBD2; V gene: TRBV11-2; J gene: TRBJ2-7; CDR3 DNA: TGTGCCAGCAGCTTAGGCCTAGCGGGGGGCCGCACCAGTTGGTGGGAGCAGTACTTC; CDR3 protein: CASSLGLAGGRTSWWEQYF